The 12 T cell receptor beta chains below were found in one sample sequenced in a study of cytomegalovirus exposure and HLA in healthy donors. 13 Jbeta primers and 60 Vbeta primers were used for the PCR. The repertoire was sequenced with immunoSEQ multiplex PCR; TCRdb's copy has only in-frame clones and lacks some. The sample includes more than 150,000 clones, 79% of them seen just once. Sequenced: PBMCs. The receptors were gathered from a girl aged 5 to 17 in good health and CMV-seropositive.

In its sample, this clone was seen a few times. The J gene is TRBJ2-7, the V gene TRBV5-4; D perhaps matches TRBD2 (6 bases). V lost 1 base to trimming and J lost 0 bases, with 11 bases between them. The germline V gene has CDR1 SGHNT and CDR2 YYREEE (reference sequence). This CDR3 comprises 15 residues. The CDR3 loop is CASSLFSGVSYEQYF. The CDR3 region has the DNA TGTGCCAGCAGCTTGTTTAGCGGCGTCTCCTACGAGCAGTACTTC.

The CDR3 DNA sequence: TGTGCCAGCAGTTACTGGCAGGGGGCTGATGGCTACACCTTC. Amino acid sequence: CASSYWQGADGYTF. The chain joins TRBV6-5 to TRBJ1-2, with 8 bases fitting TRBD1. Looked up from germline, CDR1 is MNHEY and CDR2 is SVGAGI. The trim removed 1 base at V and 6 bases at J, leaving 4 bases unmatched. CDR3 length equals 14 residues.

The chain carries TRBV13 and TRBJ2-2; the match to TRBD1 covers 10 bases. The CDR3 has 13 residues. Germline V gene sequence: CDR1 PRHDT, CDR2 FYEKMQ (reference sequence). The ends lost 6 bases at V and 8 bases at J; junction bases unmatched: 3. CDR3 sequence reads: CASRTGGEGELFF. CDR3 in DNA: TGTGCCAGCAGGACAGGGGGCGAGGGGGAGCTGTTTTTT.

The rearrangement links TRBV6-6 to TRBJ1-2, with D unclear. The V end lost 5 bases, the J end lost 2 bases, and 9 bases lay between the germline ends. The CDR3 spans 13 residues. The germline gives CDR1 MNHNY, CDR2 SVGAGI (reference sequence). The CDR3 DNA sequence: TGTGCCAGCAGTCCTCCGGGGAACTATGGCTACACCTTC. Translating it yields CASSPPGNYGYTF.

The chain's CDR3 is CASTPAGELFF. In DNA, the CDR3 is TGTGCCAGCACCCCCGCCGGGGAGCTGTTTTTT. The chain couples TRBV6-6 to TRBJ2-2; D is ambiguous. Between the trimmed V and J ends, which lost 7 bases and 6 bases, there was a span of 6 bases. This CDR3 contains 11 residues. The germline gives CDR1 MNHNY, CDR2 SVGAGI (reference sequence).

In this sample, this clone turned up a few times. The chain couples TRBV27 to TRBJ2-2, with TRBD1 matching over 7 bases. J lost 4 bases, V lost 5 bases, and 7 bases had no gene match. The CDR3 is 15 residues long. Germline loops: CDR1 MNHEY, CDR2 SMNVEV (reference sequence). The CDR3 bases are TGTGCCAGCAGTCCTACGGGACAGATCACCGGGGAGCTGTTTTTT. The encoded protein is CASSPTGQITGELFF.

CDR3 residues: CASSQDPGQGAGTNTEAFF. As DNA, the CDR3 is TGCGCCAGCAGCCAAGATCCCGGACAGGGGGCCGGAACGAACACTGAAGCTTTCTTT. The chain uses TRBV4-3 and TRBJ1-1, with 11 bases aligning to TRBD1. Per the germline V gene, CDR1 is LGHNA and CDR2 is YSLEER. This CDR3 is 19 amino acids long. V lost 0 bases, J lost 1 base, and 10 bases stayed unmatched.

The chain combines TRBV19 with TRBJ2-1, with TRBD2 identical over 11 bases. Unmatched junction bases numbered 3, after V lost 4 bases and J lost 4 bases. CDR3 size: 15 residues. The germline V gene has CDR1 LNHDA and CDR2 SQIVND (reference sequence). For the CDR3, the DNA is TGTGCCAGTAGTAGTAGCGGGGGGGAGTACAATGAGCAGTTCTTC. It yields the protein CASSSSGGEYNEQFF.

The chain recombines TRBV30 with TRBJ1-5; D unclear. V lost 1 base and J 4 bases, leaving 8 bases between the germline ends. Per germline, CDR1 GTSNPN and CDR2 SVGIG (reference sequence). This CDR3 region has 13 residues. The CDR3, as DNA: TGTGCCTGGAGTGAGTTGACTAATCAGCCCCAGCATTTT. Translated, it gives CAWSELTNQPQHF.

The CDR3 DNA reads TGTGCCAGCAGCTTGCCTCCGGGACAGGGGGTAGGGGGCACCGGGGAGCTGTTTTTT. This encodes CASSLPPGQGVGGTGELFF. V is TRBV7-9 and J is TRBJ2-2, with TRBD1 matching over 11 bases. Germline values: CDR1 SEHNR, CDR2 FQNEAQ (reference sequence). The J segment lost 4 bases and the V segment lost 3 bases, leaving 13 bases of the junction unmatched. The CDR3 sequence is 19 residues long.

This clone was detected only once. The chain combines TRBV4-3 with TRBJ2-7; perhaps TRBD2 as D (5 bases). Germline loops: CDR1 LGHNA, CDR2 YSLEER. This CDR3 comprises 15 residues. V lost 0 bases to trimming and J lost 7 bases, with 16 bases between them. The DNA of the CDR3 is TGCGCCAGCAGCCAAGACCCGGGTGTAAGAGGGGAGCAGTACTTC. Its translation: CASSQDPGVRGEQYF.

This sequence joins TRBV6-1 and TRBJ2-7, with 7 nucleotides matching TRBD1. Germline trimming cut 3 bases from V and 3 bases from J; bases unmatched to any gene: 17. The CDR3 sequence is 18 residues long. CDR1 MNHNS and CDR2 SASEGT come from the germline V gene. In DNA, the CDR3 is TGTGCCAGCAGTGACAAGGGGGCTGGTTTTAGGGCCTTCTACGAGCAGTACTTC. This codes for CASSDKGAGFRAFYEQYF.